The rows below give T cell receptor beta chains drawn from one sample of a study of T cells in Graves' hyperthyroidism and ophthalmopathy. TCRdb reanalysed the multiplex PCR reads using MiXCR and keeps one entry per CDR3 protein. The repertoire holds some 500,000 distinct CDR3 sequences, with under 15% as singletons. The specimen sequenced was blood. All receptors come from a young woman with Graves' hyperthyroidism. The CDR3 runs from the conserved cysteine through the conserved F or W. A D gene is named only where the DNA matches it firmly. For some rows the clone size is stated as once, few or many, or as a class when expanded; others skip it.

cdr3_nt cdr3_aa clone_size d_call j_call v_call
TGTGCCAGCAAACGGGCAGGGAACACTGAAGCTTTCTTT CASKRAGNTEAFF . . TRBJ1-1 TRBV6-2/TRBV6-3
TGTGCCTGGAGTGTACGGGGGGCCGGGGAGACCCAGTACTTC CAWSVRGAGETQYF . . TRBJ2-5 TRBV30
TGTGCCAGCAGCCAAGCGGTGGACTACGAGCAGTACTTC CASSQAVDYEQYF many . TRBJ2-7 TRBV3-1
TGTGCCAGCACCCTCCCCGGACTAGCGGGAGCTAGCACAGATACGCAGTATTTT CASTLPGLAGASTDTQYF many TRBD2 TRBJ2-3 TRBV12-3/TRBV12-4
TGTGCCAGCAGCTTTAAGTACAATGAGCAGTTCTTC CASSFKYNEQFF few . TRBJ2-1 TRBV7-9
TGTGCCTGGAGTCCGGGGGGGGAGCTGTTTTTT CAWSPGGELFF . . TRBJ2-2 TRBV30
TGTGTCAGCTCACTCCCAGGGAGGGGCCTGTACTACGAGCAGTACTTC CVSSLPGRGLYYEQYF . TRBD2 TRBJ2-7 TRBV18
TGTGCCACCAGCAGCCGAGGGACGGTCTCCTACGAGCAGTACTTC CATSSRGTVSYEQYF many . TRBJ2-7 TRBV15
TGCGCCAGCAGCTTGGAGGGGAGGAACTACGAGCAGTACTTC CASSLEGRNYEQYF many . TRBJ2-7 TRBV5-1
TGTGCCAGTAGTATCACAGGGGAGGAAAAACTGTTTTTT CASSITGEEKLFF . TRBD1 TRBJ1-4 TRBV19
TGTGCCAGCAGCCAAGATCATACCCGCAATGAGCAGTTCTTC CASSQDHTRNEQFF many . TRBJ2-1 TRBV14
TGTGCCAGCAGCTTAGTTGCTAGCACAGATACGCAGTATTTT CASSLVASTDTQYF many . TRBJ2-3 TRBV7-2
TGTGCCAGCAGTTACCCTCCTGGCTCACAAAGAGGCACCGGGGAGCTGTTTTTT CASSYPPGSQRGTGELFF . . TRBJ2-2 TRBV6-5
TGTGCCAGTAGTCTCTCCGGGACAGGGAATCAGCCCCAGCATTTT CASSLSGTGNQPQHF many TRBD1 TRBJ1-5 TRBV19
TGTGCCAGCAGTCAATATAGCTCTGGGGCCAACGTCCTGACTTTC CASSQYSSGANVLTF many . TRBJ2-6 TRBV12-3/TRBV12-4
TGTGCCAGCAGTCCGCAGGGACAGCCTGATGGCTACACCTTC CASSPQGQPDGYTF few TRBD1 TRBJ1-2 TRBV7-9
TGCGCCAGCAGCTCGGGTGGGGCGGCAGATACGCAGTATTTT CASSSGGAADTQYF few . TRBJ2-3 TRBV5-1
TGCAGTGCTAGAAGCGGGAGGGGGTACAATGAGCAGTTCTTC CSARSGRGYNEQFF many TRBD2 TRBJ2-1 TRBV20-1
TGTGCCTGGAGGGCCGACGGGGAGCTGTTTTTT CAWRADGELFF many . TRBJ2-2 TRBV30
TGTGCCAGCAGCCAAGTTCTTCGGGGGGGCACTGAAGCTTTCTTT CASSQVLRGGTEAFF few . TRBJ1-1 TRBV3-1
TGCGCCAGCAGTGATGGACAGGGGATCTCCTACGAGCAGTACTTC CASSDGQGISYEQYF few TRBD1 TRBJ2-7 TRBV10-1
TGTGCCAGCAGTTACAGGCGGGAACTCCCCAATGAGCAGTTCTTC CASSYRRELPNEQFF . . TRBJ2-1 TRBV6-5
TGTGCTAGTGGTACGGGGACTAGCGTCCCCGGGGAGCTGTTTTTT CASGTGTSVPGELFF many TRBD2 TRBJ2-2 TRBV12-5
TGTGCCTGGAGTGTAGAGGCAGTGATGAACACTGAAGCTTTCTTT CAWSVEAVMNTEAFF . . TRBJ1-1 TRBV30
TGTGCCAGCAGTCTCTTCGCGGGAGAGCGTACAGATACGCAGTATTTT CASSLFAGERTDTQYF . TRBD2 TRBJ2-3 TRBV25-1
TGCGCCAGCAGCCAGCGGGCGGGGTCGTACCAAGAGACCCAGTACTTC CASSQRAGSYQETQYF few . TRBJ2-5 TRBV4-1
TGTGCCAGCCCGGGCGGGTTACTGAACACTGAAGCTTTCTTT CASPGGLLNTEAFF few . TRBJ1-1 TRBV7-9
TGTGCCAGCAGTTTAACACATTACTCGCAATCGGGAGGGTATGGCTACACCTTC CASSLTHYSQSGGYGYTF many . TRBJ1-2 TRBV12-3/TRBV12-4
TGTGCCAGCAGCCCGAGCGGGAGGGAAGAGACCCAGTACTTC CASSPSGREETQYF . TRBD2 TRBJ2-5 TRBV9
TGTGCCAGCAGTCAACTCCGGGGGGGCAGCGATGGCTACACCTTC CASSQLRGGSDGYTF many . TRBJ1-2 TRBV6-2/TRBV6-3
TGTGCCAGCAGACCCCCGACAACGGCGAACACTGAAGCTTTCTTT CASRPPTTANTEAFF . . TRBJ1-1 TRBV6-1
TGTGCTAGTGGTTCAATATCGGGACTAGCGAGATCCGGGGAGCTGTTTTTT CASGSISGLARSGELFF few TRBD2 TRBJ2-2 TRBV12-5
TGTGCCAGCAGCTTACACTCCTACAATGAGCAGTTCTTC CASSLHSYNEQFF . . TRBJ2-1 TRBV7-2
TGTGCCACCAGTGATGGACTAGCGGGAGGGCCTAGGGAGGAGCTGTTTTTT CATSDGLAGGPREELFF few TRBD2 TRBJ2-2 TRBV24-1
TGTGCCAGCAGCTACCTGGGACAGGTCAATCAGCCCCAGCATTTT CASSYLGQVNQPQHF many TRBD1 TRBJ1-5 TRBV7-3
TGTGCTAGTGGCGCAGGAGGGCATGAGACCCAGTACTTC CASGAGGHETQYF many . TRBJ2-5 TRBV12-5
TGTGCCAGCAGTGAATACCTGGGACTAGCGGGAGGGCGTCGAAACATTCAGTACTTC CASSEYLGLAGGRRNIQYF many TRBD2 TRBJ2-4 TRBV6-1
TGTGCCAGCAGCTTCGGGGCATACTATGGCTACACCTTC CASSFGAYYGYTF many . TRBJ1-2 TRBV11-3
TGCAGCGTTGAGTGGTCAGACTACGAGCAGTACTTC CSVEWSDYEQYF many . TRBJ2-7 TRBV29-1
TGTGCCAGCAGCGGCTCCTGGGGGGGCGCCAACGCAATTGAAGCTTTCTTT CASSGSWGGANAIEAFF few . TRBJ1-1 TRBV7-6
TGTGCCATCAGGTTAGGATCGGGACAGGGGTTCGAGCAGTACTTC CAIRLGSGQGFEQYF many TRBD1 TRBJ2-7 TRBV10-3
TGTGCCAGCAGCCATTTAGCTCTCTCCTACAATGAGCAGTTCTTC CASSHLALSYNEQFF many . TRBJ2-1 TRBV3-1
TGTGCCAGCAGTACACAGGTGGGCACTGAAGCTTTCTTT CASSTQVGTEAFF . . TRBJ1-1 TRBV6-1
TGTGCCACCGGGGACAATGAAAAACTGTTTTTT CATGDNEKLFF many . TRBJ1-4 TRBV10-3
TGTGCCAGCAGATCCGGGACTAGCGACACAAAAAAGCTTACCGTCCGCACAGATACGCAGTATTTT CASRSGTSDTKKLTVRTDTQYF many TRBD2 TRBJ2-3 TRBV11-2